The sequence of this T cell receptor beta chain was determined in a study of cytomegalovirus exposure and HLA in healthy donors (dated by TCRdb to between 2016 and 2019). For context, the study as a whole: The approximately 710 repertoires of the first cohort and the 95 to 150 validation repertoires were produced on the same platform, according to a later analysis. In addition to the first cohort of 650 to 750 subjects, a separate validation cohort of about 120 different subjects was used. To predict cytomegalovirus infection status, the study combined high-throughput TCR immunosequencing, statistical association of individual TCRs with disease status, and machine learning. The study aimed to test whether cataloging public T cell receptors could reveal signatures of past pathogen exposure.

As concerns this clone: Its antigen specificity is not known. The input lacks base qualities; no much larger clone sits a single base away.

The donors were included in the validation cohort of over a hundred subjects, a group kept apart from the roughly 700-subject first cohort. The protocol used for the library was the immunoSEQ multiplex PCR assay. The original pipeline was this. To diagnose cytomegalovirus status from the catalog of TCR beta chain sequences, a statistical classification framework was built. In its TCRdb copy, this immuneACCESS table keeps in-frame sequences only and misses some clones. Where compared with another copy, unresolved V genes explain less than half of these, and the others have no known cause. V and J calls and clone size are those listed in that table; D and trimming were worked out from the DNA. The sample yields about 200,000 clones; roughly 80% were counted once. Less than 7% of the sample belongs to the ten largest clones. Points the paper makes about the study in general: The study gave a list of about 150 TCR beta chains associated with cytomegalovirus. Across donors, most TCR sequences were observed very rarely, whereas some public TCRs were present in many individuals. A later analysis found that TCRs clustered in the first cohort also tended to co-occur in the 95 to 150 validation repertoires, with 90% to 95% of cluster scores above 0. In vitro tests confirmed that a few of the cytomegalovirus-associated TCR beta chains recognize cytomegalovirus antigens. All 120 or so repertoires were used to score co-occurrence in the validation cohort in a later analysis, because that analysis had no HLA typing for the cohort. Cytomegalovirus status was reported to be diagnosed by the classifier with high specificity and sensitivity in both the original and validation cohorts. The authors suggested that the approach could potentially be generalized to other disease states and immunological phenotypes.

The CDR3 sequence holds 15 residues, the cysteine and phenylalanine included. Only the CDR3 part of the read is kept: 45 bases, read in frame from the first base. For CDR1 and CDR2, the germline V gene (reference sequence) lists GTSNPN and SVGIG. V drops 3 bases and J drops 7 bases, leaving 19 bases in between. Input material: PBMCs. The TCR comes from a young woman in good health and CMV-seronegative. Here the chain combines TRBV30 and TRBJ1-3; the D segment could be TRBD1, given 6 matching bases. This receptor carries the CDR3 CAWSPGTLGLNTIYF. The DNA sequence is TGTGCCTGGAGCCCTGGGACACTGGGGTTGAACACCATATATTTT.